The T cell receptor (beta chain) described here comes from a study of blood T cell repertoires in COVID-19. As for the study in general: T cells, B-cell-depleted T cells, or PBMCs provided the cDNA or gDNA that served as material.

Original analysis: Using reference gene primer amplification, nucleated cell counts were estimated. Sequencing was performed with immunoSEQ multiplex PCR; in TCRdb, only in-frame clones are kept and a portion is missing. That table furnishes V, J and clone size, whereas the DNA furnished D and trimming. The sample gives fewer than 200,000 clones, roughly 81% of which show up once; approximately 11% is in the top ten. This CDR3 has 16 amino acids. V shed 0 bases and J shed 4 bases, with 13 bases lying between them. Per germline, CDR1 SGHNT and CDR2 YENEEA. Patients from Seattle were sampled longitudinally, starting during active infection.

The clonotype comes from a woman aged 40 to 50 with COVID-19, enrolled during active disease. This chain links TRBV11-3 with TRBJ2-1; D unresolved. The sequenced sample was peripheral blood. The CDR3 DNA is TGTGCCAGCAGCTTAGATGGCGGAGCTAAGTACAATGAGCAGTTCTTC. It translates to CASSLDGGAKYNEQFF.